The TCR beta chain under discussion was sequenced for a study of shared clonotypes between healthy human individuals. Per the germline V gene, CDR1 is LGHNA and CDR2 is YNFKEQ. This CDR3 has 16 amino acids. V dropped 5 bases and J dropped 4 bases, with 17 bases sitting between them. Deep level was the assay's run setting. Ten immunoSEQ deep assay plates were used to sequence unsorted PBMC DNA. In the authors' methods: For the immunoSEQ data, sequences were junction-only without quality scores, so filtering differed. Assay used: immunoSEQ multiplex PCR; TCRdb lists only in-frame clones, some missing. V, J and clone size are those of that table, while D and trimming were read from the DNA. The sample carries about 480,000 clones, 60% to 80% recorded once. Genomic DNA from unsorted samples was obtained from 70 million to 95 million PBMCs (per sample).

Material: PBMCs. This sequence was found in a woman between 40 and 55 years old in good health. Some clones in this sample may be carry-over from other donors' samples. The gene calls are TRBV4-2 and TRBJ2-2; D is uncertain. DNA of the CDR3: TGTGCCAGCAGCTTTAGGACGGCGACCTTCACCGGGGAGCTGTTTTTT. It is translated as CASSFRTATFTGELFF.